This is a list of T cell receptor beta chains from one sample in a study of cytotoxic CD8 clonotypes in ibrutinib-treated CLL. Assay: immunoSEQ multiplex PCR; the TCRdb copy retains only in-frame clones and omits some. This sample has 140,000 to 150,000 clones, with about 76% found just once. The source was PBMCs, collected after 24 months of ibrutinib treatment. The receptor set was obtained from a human donor with chronic lymphocytic leukemia. CDR3s include the opening cysteine and the closing phenylalanine or tryptophan. The order of the fields is CDR3 DNA, CDR3 protein, V gene, J gene, clone size, D gene. D genes are given only for firm matches. Not all rows give a size; the values are once, few, many and, for expanded clones, a class.

TGTGCCAGCAGCTTGCCCGGGACAGGGTTAACCGGGGAGCTGTTTTTT	CASSLPGTGLTGELFF	TRBV5-6	TRBJ2-2	NA	TRBD1
TGCGCCAGCAGCCAAGATGGGCTACAGCACTATGGCTACACCTTC	CASSQDGLQHYGYTF	TRBV4-3	TRBJ1-2	few	NA
TGTGCCAGCAGCTCTACCGGGGAGCTGTTTTTT	CASSSTGELFF	TRBV7-3	TRBJ2-2	NA	NA
TGTGCCAGCAGTTCCTACTCAGGCAAAAACATTCAGTACTTC	CASSSYSGKNIQYF	TRBV28	TRBJ2-4	NA	NA
TGTGCCAGCTCACCACCGGTCTCCCTATACAGGGGCCATCCACGTGGGAATACGCAGTATTTT	CASSPPVSLYRGHPRGNTQYF	TRBV18	TRBJ2-3	NA	TRBD1
TGTGCCAGTAGTATAGACCACGGGACAGGGGCTAACGAGCAGTACTTC	CASSIDHGTGANEQYF	TRBV19	TRBJ2-7	NA	TRBD1
TGTGCCAGCAGCACCCGGGGGTGGGCTGAAGCTTTCTTT	CASSTRGWAEAFF	TRBV5-6	TRBJ1-1	few	NA
TGTGCCAGCAGCCCCCGGGGCAGGCCGCAGACTAACTATGGCTACACCTTC	CASSPRGRPQTNYGYTF	TRBV7-9	TRBJ1-2	NA	NA
TGCGCCAGCAGCTTGGCCGGGACAGGGGGCCCCGGGGAGCTGTTTTTT	CASSLAGTGGPGELFF	TRBV5-1	TRBJ2-2	NA	TRBD1
TGTGCCACCAGCGCACAGGTACTGAACACTGAAGCTTTCTTT	CATSAQVLNTEAFF	TRBV15	TRBJ1-1	NA	NA
TGCGCCAGCAGCTTACAGGGGGCGGCTGAAGCTTTCTTT	CASSLQGAAEAFF	TRBV5-1	TRBJ1-1	NA	TRBD1
TGCGCCAGCAGCTTGGTCCCTAGCGGGGGGGGCACAGATACGCAGTATTTT	CASSLVPSGGGTDTQYF	TRBV5-1	TRBJ2-3	NA	TRBD2
TGTGCCAGCAGTGAATCTGGACTCGGGGAGCTGTTTTTT	CASSESGLGELFF	TRBV6-1	TRBJ2-2	NA	NA
TGTGCCAGCAGCTCTCCAAGGGGTTTACCGGAGACCCAGTACTTC	CASSSPRGLPETQYF	TRBV6-6	TRBJ2-5	NA	NA
TGCGCCAGCAGCCTCCCCGGGACCACCCGGGAGCAGTACTTC	CASSLPGTTREQYF	TRBV5-1	TRBJ2-7	NA	NA
TGTGCCAGCAGTTACTCGCGTGGAGATACGCAGTATTTT	CASSYSRGDTQYF	TRBV6-6	TRBJ2-3	few	NA
TGTGCCAGCAGGCGAGGCGGAGGCTATGGCTACACCTTC	CASRRGGGYGYTF	TRBV14	TRBJ1-2	NA	NA
TGTGCCACCCCTGCCTCCCGAGGCGGCACTGAAGCTTTCTTT	CATPASRGGTEAFF	TRBV28	TRBJ1-1	NA	NA
TGTGCCAGCAGAGGGGTGGTGGAGACCCAGTACTTC	CASRGVVETQYF	TRBV28	TRBJ2-5	once	NA
TGTGCCAGCAGTCAGAACTCCTACGAGCAGTACTTC	CASSQNSYEQYF	TRBV6-6	TRBJ2-7	NA	NA
TGTGCCAGCAGCTTAGGGCAGGGGATCGGCTACACCTTC	CASSLGQGIGYTF	TRBV7-3	TRBJ1-2	NA	NA
TGTGCCAGCAGCCCCCGGGGGTACCTCCAAGAGACCCAGTACTTC	CASSPRGYLQETQYF	TRBV6-1	TRBJ2-5	few	NA
TGTGCCAGCAGCTTAGAAGACAGGGGCTACACCTTC	CASSLEDRGYTF	TRBV7-9	TRBJ1-2	once	NA
TGCAGCGTTTGGGCAGATACGCAGTATTTT	CSVWADTQYF	TRBV29-1	TRBJ2-3	NA	NA
TGTGCCAGCAGCCGCGGACTAGTCGAGCAGTACTTC	CASSRGLVEQYF	TRBV5-6	TRBJ2-7	NA	TRBD2
TGTGCCAGCAGACTTAAGGACTACGAGCAGTACTTC	CASRLKDYEQYF	TRBV28	TRBJ2-7	NA	NA
TGTGCCAGCAGTTACTCACGCTTCAACTCTGGAAACACCATATATTTT	CASSYSRFNSGNTIYF	TRBV6-5	TRBJ1-3	NA	NA
TGTGCCAGCACCCGCTTAGCTGGGGACCATGGCTACACCTTC	CASTRLAGDHGYTF	TRBV27	TRBJ1-2	NA	NA
TGTGCCAGCTCACCGGGGACAGTGGCTCAGCCCCAGCATTTT	CASSPGTVAQPQHF	TRBV18	TRBJ1-5	NA	TRBD1
TGTGCCAGCCGAAGGGGGCTAGCGGGGGGTTTGCAGTACTTC	CASRRGLAGGLQYF	TRBV6-5	TRBJ2-7	NA	TRBD2
TGCGCCAGCAGCTTGGATAGGGATAACTATGGCTACACCTTC	CASSLDRDNYGYTF	TRBV5-1	TRBJ1-2	NA	NA
TGTGCCAGCAGTTACGCAGGGAATTCACCCCTCCACTTT	CASSYAGNSPLHF	TRBV6-5	TRBJ1-6	few	NA
TGCGCCAGCAGCCCCCCTAGCGGCCATAACACCGGGGAGCTGTTTTTT	CASSPPSGHNTGELFF	TRBV4-1	TRBJ2-2	NA	TRBD2
TGTGCCAGCAGCCTCCCTCCCGTACAGGGCTACGAGCAGTACTTC	CASSLPPVQGYEQYF	TRBV11-2	TRBJ2-7	NA	NA
TGTGCCAGCAGCTTAGCCCGGGACACGAACACCGGGGAGCTGTTTTTT	CASSLARDTNTGELFF	TRBV7-9	TRBJ2-2	NA	NA
TGTGCCAGCAGTTGGACGACAGGGACCAACTATGGCTACACCTTC	CASSWTTGTNYGYTF	TRBV6-5	TRBJ1-2	NA	TRBD1
TGTGCCAGCAGGGCAACAGGGTTTGGCTACACCTTC	CASRATGFGYTF	TRBV6-5	TRBJ1-2	few	NA
TGTGCCAGCAGCCCTCTAGCGGGAGGTGGTGAGACCCAGTACTTC	CASSPLAGGGETQYF	TRBV4-2	TRBJ2-5	NA	TRBD2
TGTGCCAGCATTGGAGAGGCCGGCTCACCCCTCCACTTT	CASIGEAGSPLHF	TRBV2	TRBJ1-6	NA	NA
TGTGCCAGCAGCCACAGCGGGAGCGGGAGTTGGGGCACAGATACGCAGTATTTT	CASSHSGSGSWGTDTQYF	TRBV7-9	TRBJ2-3	once	TRBD2